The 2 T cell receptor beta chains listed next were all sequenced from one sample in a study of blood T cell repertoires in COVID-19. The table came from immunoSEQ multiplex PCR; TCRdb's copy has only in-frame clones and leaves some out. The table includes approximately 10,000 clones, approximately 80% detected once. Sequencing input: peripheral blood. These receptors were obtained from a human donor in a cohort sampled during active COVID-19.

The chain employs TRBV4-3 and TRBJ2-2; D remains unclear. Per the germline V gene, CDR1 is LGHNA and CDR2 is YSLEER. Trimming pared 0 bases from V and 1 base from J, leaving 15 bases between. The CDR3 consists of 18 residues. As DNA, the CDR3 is TGCGCCAGCAGCCAAGAAATCGTCCGGGTGCTGAACACCGGGGAGCTGTTTTTT. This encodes CASSQEIVRVLNTGELFF.

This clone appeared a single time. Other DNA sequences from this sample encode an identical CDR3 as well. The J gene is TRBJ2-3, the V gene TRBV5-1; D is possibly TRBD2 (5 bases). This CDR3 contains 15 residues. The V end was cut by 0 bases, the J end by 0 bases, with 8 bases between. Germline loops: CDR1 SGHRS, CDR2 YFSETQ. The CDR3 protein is CASSLVAGSTDTQYF. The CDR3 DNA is TGCGCCAGCAGCTTGGTGGCGGGCAGCACAGATACGCAGTATTTT.